Listed below are T cell receptor beta chains from one sample, sequenced in a study of beta chain features in type 1 diabetes. Libraries were prepared by immunoSEQ multiplex PCR; TCRdb keeps only in-frame clonotypes and omits some of them. The sample shows around 240,000 clones, around 10% of them seen only once. Sequenced material: naive CD4+ T cells from blood. The receptors shown here come from a young woman in good health. The CDR3 runs from the conserved cysteine through the conserved F or W. A D gene is named only where the DNA matches it firmly. Clone size is given for some rows only: seen once, a few or many times, or a class if the clone is expanded.

j_gene | v_gene | abundance | d_gene | len | CDR3nt | CDR3aa
TRBJ1-2 | TRBV30 | few | - | 12 | TGTGCCTGGAGTGTGAGAGGGGGAGGCTACACCTTC | CAWSVRGGGYTF
TRBJ2-5 | TRBV19 | many | TRBD1 | 13 | TGTGCCAGTAGTAACAGGGGCCAAGAGACCCAGTACTTC | CASSNRGQETQYF
TRBJ2-3 | TRBV7-9 | few | TRBD2 | 16 | TGTGCCAGCAGCTCCAAAGACCGTCGGGGGGGAGATACGCAGTATTTT | CASSSKDRRGGDTQYF
TRBJ2-1 | TRBV2 | - | - | 16 | TGTGCCAGCAGTGAACACCCCTGGCAGACATTCAATGAGCAGTTCTTC | CASSEHPWQTFNEQFF
TRBJ1-2 | TRBV30 | many | TRBD1 | 14 | TGTGCCTGGAGAGGGACAGTAGCTCTCTATGGCTACACCTTC | CAWRGTVALYGYTF
TRBJ2-5 | TRBV5-1 | - | - | 14 | TGCGCCAGCAGCTTGGCCTCGTACCAAGAGACCCAGTACTTC | CASSLASYQETQYF
TRBJ2-1 | TRBV6-4 | - | TRBD2 | 16 | TGTGCCAGCCCGAGTCGCGGGAGGCCTAGCTACAATGAGCAGTTCTTC | CASPSRGRPSYNEQFF
TRBJ1-1 | TRBV10-3 | few | - | 14 | TGTGCCATCAGTGAGTTGGGCCACAAATCGGAAGCTTTCTTT | CAISELGHKSEAFF
TRBJ2-2 | TRBV2 | - | TRBD2 | 15 | TGTGCCAGTGGGCGGAGCGGGGTGATCACCGGGGAGCTGTTTTTT | CASGRSGVITGELFF
TRBJ2-2 | TRBV18 | few | - | 12 | TGTGCCAGCTCACCCCTTCCCGGGGAGCTGTTTTTT | CASSPLPGELFF
TRBJ2-1 | TRBV7-2 | few | - | 12 | TGTGCCAGCAGCTTAAGGGACATCGGGCAGTTCTTC | CASSLRDIGQFF
TRBJ2-7 | TRBV7-2 | - | TRBD2 | 13 | TGTGCCAGCAGCTTGCGGGAGGGATACGAGCAGTACTTC | CASSLREGYEQYF
TRBJ2-7 | TRBV11-2 | few | TRBD1 | 14 | TGTGCCAGCAGCGGTATGGGACAGGACTACGAGCAGTACTTC | CASSGMGQDYEQYF
TRBJ1-3 | TRBV4-1 | few | - | 16 | TGCGCCAGCAGCCAAGATTTCAGGGGAGCCGGAAACACCATATATTTT | CASSQDFRGAGNTIYF
TRBJ1-5 | TRBV30 | few | TRBD1 | 14 | TGTGCCTGGAAAACCCTGGGACAGGGTCAGCCCCAGCATTTT | CAWKTLGQGQPQHF
TRBJ2-3 | TRBV19 | - | TRBD1 | 14 | TGTGCCAGTAGTATCGGAACAGGGGGCTGGGCGCAGTATTTT | CASSIGTGGWAQYF
TRBJ1-2 | TRBV30 | - | TRBD1 | 12 | TGTGCCTGGGTGGACAGGGATACTGGCTACACCTTC | CAWVDRDTGYTF
TRBJ2-7 | TRBV4-1 | many | - | 14 | TGCGCCAGCAGCCATCCGGCGAAGAGGTACGAGCAGTACTTC | CASSHPAKRYEQYF
TRBJ2-7 | TRBV7-9 | - | TRBD2 | 15 | TGTGCCAGCAGCCGCTCTAGCGGGGGTCACTACGAGCAGTACTTC | CASSRSSGGHYEQYF
TRBJ2-6 | TRBV15 | few | TRBD1 | 15 | TGTGCCACCAGCAGAGCGGGACAGGGGGCCAACGTCCTGACTTTC | CATSRAGQGANVLTF
TRBJ2-7 | TRBV11-2 | few | TRBD1 | 16 | TGTGCCAGCAGAGTGACTGGTCCGGGACAGGGATACGAGCAGTACTTC | CASRVTGPGQGYEQYF
TRBJ1-1 | TRBV7-2 | few | TRBD1 | 14 | TGTGCCAGCAGCCGACGACAGGGCCGCTTGGAAGCTTTCTTT | CASSRRQGRLEAFF
TRBJ2-4 | TRBV28 | few | TRBD1 | 16 | TGTGCCAGCAGCCAGACAGGGGGTGTCCACAAAAACATTCAGTACTTC | CASSQTGGVHKNIQYF
TRBJ1-4 | TRBV19 | few | - | 16 | TGTGCCAGTAGCCGAACCCGGGCAGGGGCTAATGAAAAACTGTTTTTT | CASSRTRAGANEKLFF
TRBJ2-7 | TRBV6-1 | - | - | 14 | TGTGCCAGCAGTATCGGGACATTACCTGCCGAGCAGTACTTC | CASSIGTLPAEQYF
TRBJ2-3 | TRBV5-1 | - | - | 15 | TGCGCCAGCAGCTTGGAACGCTATGGCACAGATACGCAGTATTTT | CASSLERYGTDTQYF
TRBJ2-3 | TRBV5-1 | - | - | 13 | TGCGCCAGCAGCTTGCTCGGCACAGATACGCAGTATTTT | CASSLLGTDTQYF
TRBJ2-5 | TRBV7-3 | - | - | 12 | TGTGCCAGCAGCCACAATTCGGAGACCCAGTACTTC | CASSHNSETQYF
TRBJ2-7 | TRBV7-2 | - | TRBD2 | 11 | TGTGCCAGCGGGAGGGGCTACGAGCAGTACTTC | CASGRGYEQYF
TRBJ2-3 | TRBV5-1 | few | TRBD2 | 15 | TGCGCCAGCAGCTGGGCCGGACTAGCGGGGGATACGCAGTATTTT | CASSWAGLAGDTQYF
TRBJ2-5 | TRBV19 | few | TRBD1 | 15 | TGTGCCAGTAGGGGGCCGAGACAGGGCCAAGAGACCCAGTACTTC | CASRGPRQGQETQYF
TRBJ2-3 | TRBV7-9 | - | TRBD2 | 15 | TGTGCCAGCAGCGAAGGATTAGCGGGAGCAGATACGCAGTATTTT | CASSEGLAGADTQYF
TRBJ2-2 | TRBV4-2 | few | TRBD2 | 16 | TGTGCCAGCAGCCAAGAAGCGGGGGCCCTCTTCGGGGAGCTGTTTTTT | CASSQEAGALFGELFF
TRBJ1-5 | TRBV28 | few | TRBD1 | 15 | TGTGCCAGCAGTTTAGGGGACAGCTTCAATCAGCCCCAGCATTTT | CASSLGDSFNQPQHF